The present T cell receptor (beta chain) was sequenced within a study of T cell clonotyping in hematopoietic cell transplantation. Time point described: recipient sample about 28 days before transplant, after cytoreduction. This clone was found a few times. TCRdb's table, derived via immunoSEQ multiplex PCR, lists solely in-frame clones and lacks some. The profile covers 75,000 to 95,000 clones, with roughly 95% appearing a single time and around 1.5% taken by the ten largest. The V gene lost 3 bases and the J gene lost 9 bases, with 15 bases spanning the gap. Germline CDR1 is GTSNPN and CDR2 is SVGIG (reference sequence). This CDR3 has 13 amino acids.

This clonotype originated in a woman aged 50 to 60 with acute myeloid leukemia. Some clones in this sample may be carry-over from other donors' samples. The chain couples TRBV30 to TRBJ1-3; no clear D. Sequenced here: peripheral blood mononuclear cells, sampled before stem cell transplant. The CDR3, as DNA: TGTGCCTGGAGGTCGTCAGCGGTTGGCACCATATATTTT. It codes for CAWRSSAVGTIYF.